The 28 T cell receptor beta chains given below trace back to one sample, sequenced in a study of blood T cell repertoires in COVID-19. The table came from immunoSEQ multiplex PCR; TCRdb's copy has only in-frame clones and leaves some out. The sample has a few hundred thousand clones, just over 90% seen once. The specimen was PBMCs or T cells enriched from blood (not recorded which). The receptors come from a woman in her 40s who had been exposed to COVID-19.

The CDR3 DNA follows: TGCGCCAGCAGCTTTCGGGACACAGTTTACGAGCAGTACTTC. Translated: CASSFRDTVYEQYF. J is TRBJ2-7 and V is TRBV5-1; possible D gene TRBD1, 6 bases. Per germline, CDR1 SGHRS and CDR2 YFSETQ. The CDR3 consists of 14 residues. V gave up 2 bases and J gave up 4 bases, with 13 bases separating them. The full variable domain, in which reference TRBV5-1 and TRBJ2-7 provide the parts outside the CDR3, is KAGVTQTPRYLIKTRGQQVTLSCSPISGHRSVSWYQQTPGQGLQFLFEYFSETQRNKGNFPGRFSGRQFSNSRSEMNVSTLELGDSALYLCASSFRDTVYEQYFGPGTRLTVT.

CDR3 sequence reads: CASTFGGGQPQHF. CDR3 nucleotide sequence: TGTGCCAGCACTTTCGGCGGCGGTCAGCCCCAGCATTTT. The chain joins TRBV7-2 to TRBJ1-5, with D unclear. Germline lookup yields CDR1 SGHTA and CDR2 FQGNSA. Trimming stripped 7 bases from V and 6 bases from J, with 13 bases between. CDR3 length: 13 residues.

The V call is TRBV27, the J call TRBJ2-2, with 9 bases aligning to TRBD2. The ends lost 8 bases at V and 6 bases at J; junction bases unmatched: 7. The CDR3 spans 14 residues. The germline V gene encodes CDR1 MNHEY and CDR2 SMNVEV (reference sequence). The CDR3 spells CASGLAGSSGELFF. In nucleotides, the CDR3 is TGTGCCAGCGGCCTAGCGGGAAGTTCCGGGGAGCTGTTTTTT.

The chain joins TRBV7-6 to TRBJ1-1; D unresolved. The V gene lost 3 bases and the J gene lost 1 base, with 15 bases spanning the gap. CDR1 SGHVS and CDR2 FNYEAQ come from the germline V gene. The CDR3 is 16 residues long. CDR3 nucleotides: TGTGCCAGCAGCTTTCACCGAGGAGGTGGGAACACTGAAGCTTTCTTT. Protein: CASSFHRGGGNTEAFF.

This chain uses TRBV13 with TRBJ2-5; weak D call: TRBD2 (5 bases). V lost 4 bases and J 2 bases, leaving 14 bases between the germline ends. Germline values: CDR1 PRHDT, CDR2 FYEKMQ (reference sequence). CDR3 size: 15 residues. This CDR3 reads CASSWRLAAQETQYF. In DNA, the CDR3 is TGTGCCAGCAGCTGGCGGCTAGCAGCTCAAGAGACCCAGTACTTC.

This chain links TRBV7-2 with TRBJ1-1; TRBD1 aligns across 7 bases. Germline CDR1 and CDR2: SGHTA and FQGNSA. The CDR3 has 16 residues. Losses at the gene ends were 1 base for V and 4 bases for J; bases not matched to a gene: 9. The CDR3 here is CASSLDGDRRGTEAFF. As DNA, the CDR3 is TGTGCCAGCAGCTTAGATGGGGACAGAAGAGGCACTGAAGCTTTCTTT. The variable domain in full, with the rest retrieved from reference TRBV7-2 and TRBJ1-1, is GAGVSQSPSNKVTEKGKDVELRCDPISGHTALYWYRQSLGQGLEFLIYFQGNSAPDKSGLPSDRFSAERTGGSVSTLTIQRTQQEDSAVYLCASSLDGDRRGTEAFFGQGTRLTVV.

The J gene is TRBJ2-7, the V gene TRBV2, with D perhaps matching TRBD2 (5 bases). This CDR3 is 13 amino acids long. Germline values: CDR1 SNHLY, CDR2 FYNNEI. V lost 1 base and J lost 6, with 10 bases in between. For the CDR3, the DNA is TGTGCCAGCAGTGAAGTTCGGGGTAGCGAGCAGTACTTC. It is translated as CASSEVRGSEQYF.

The chain links TRBV7-2 to TRBJ2-3; TRBD2 aligns across 7 bases. The CDR3 is 15 residues long. Germline CDR1 SGHTA, CDR2 FQGNSA. V shed 3 bases and J 0 bases; nucleotides not matched to a gene: 3. CDR3 sequence reads: CASSLISGSTDTQYF. The CDR3 DNA reads TGTGCCAGCAGCTTGATTAGCGGGAGCACAGATACGCAGTATTTT.

The chain is built from TRBV4-1 and TRBJ1-5; D remains ambiguous. V lost 1 base and J 7 bases, leaving 8 bases between the germline ends. There are 13 residues in the CDR3. In germline, CDR1 is MGHRA, CDR2 YSYEKL. The CDR3 here is CASSQVLGQPQHF. The CDR3 nucleotides are TGCGCCAGCAGCCAAGTACTCGGGCAGCCCCAGCATTTT.

In regard to this clone: At one end the junction does not follow the germline gene, possibly because of a read error. The chain joins TRBV6-5 to TRBJ2-1; maybe TRBD2 (6 bases). Germline CDR1 is MNHEY and CDR2 is SVGAGI. CDR3 size: 14 residues. CDR3 sequence: CASSNRDSNNEQFF. The CDR3 DNA reads TGTGCCAGCAGCAACCGGGACTCCAACAATGAGCAGTTCTTC.

V and J are TRBV29-1 and TRBJ1-1; D unresolved. The ends were cut back, 7 bases at V and 6 bases at J, with 12 bases in the middle. From germline, CDR1 is SQVTM and CDR2 ANQGSEA. The CDR3 is made up of 11 amino acids. The CDR3 protein is CSAELNAEAFF. In nucleotides, the CDR3 is TGCAGCGCCGAGTTGAATGCTGAAGCTTTCTTT.

The genes are TRBV29-1 and TRBJ2-7; a possible D gene is TRBD1 (6 bases). The CDR3 contains 14 residues. Germline lookup yields CDR1 SQVTM and CDR2 ANQGSEA. Trimming cost V 5 bases and J 3 bases, with 17 bases left between them. The CDR3 protein is CSVQGATGNYEQYF. CDR3 DNA sequence: TGCAGCGTTCAAGGGGCGACAGGTAACTACGAGCAGTACTTC.

The chain carries TRBV9 and TRBJ1-3; no firm D call. The CDR3 has 16 residues. Germline-derived CDR1 and CDR2 are SGDLS and YYNGEE. Trimming left V 4 bases short and J 4 bases short, with 18 bases between. The CDR3 is CASSLNEGSRGNTIYF. CDR3 bases: TGTGCCAGCAGCCTTAATGAGGGATCGAGGGGAAACACCATATATTTT.

The chain has TRBV5-1 and TRBJ1-4; D call uncertain. Trimming pared 0 bases from V and 7 bases from J, leaving 7 bases between. The CDR3 extends over 13 amino acids. Germline V gene lookup returns CDR1 SGHRS and CDR2 YFSETQ. CDR3 region: CASSLDLGEKLFF. The CDR3 nucleotides read TGCGCCAGCAGCTTGGATCTCGGTGAAAAACTGTTTTTT.

This chain joins TRBV5-4 and TRBJ1-2, with D possibly matching TRBD1 (6 bases). There are 13 residues in the CDR3. With 4 bases removed from V and 4 bases from J, the gap between germline ends came to 11 bases. In germline, CDR1 is SGHNT, CDR2 YYREEE (reference sequence). DNA of the CDR3: TGTGCCAGCAGCCCCACAGGGACCTATGGCTACACCTTC. Translating gives CASSPTGTYGYTF.

Concerning this clone itself: Other DNA sequences within the sample encode an identical CDR3. The CDR3 sequence: CASSSGQGANTEAFF. The CDR3 DNA follows: TGTGCCAGCAGCTCGGGACAGGGGGCGAACACTGAAGCTTTCTTT. J is TRBJ1-1 and V is TRBV11-3; 12 nucleotides agree with TRBD1. This CDR3 is 15 amino acids long. Germline V gives CDR1 SGHNT, CDR2 YENEEA. V lost 4 bases, J lost 1 base, and 1 base stayed unmatched. The full variable domain, with the rest looked up from reference TRBV11-3 and TRBJ1-1, is EAGVVQSPRYKIIEKKQPVAFWCNPISGHNTLYWYLQNLGQGPELLIRYENEEAVDDSQLPKDRFSAERLKGVDSTLKIQPAELGDSAVYLCASSSGQGANTEAFFGQGTRLTVV.

The chain employs TRBV12-5 and TRBJ2-1, with D hard to call. The CDR3 totals 13 residues. The germline CDR1 and CDR2 sequences are LGHNT and FRNRAP. V lost 0 bases and J lost 6, with 6 bases in between. The CDR3 sequence is CASGLVNLNEQFF. The CDR3, as DNA: TGTGCTAGTGGTTTGGTAAATCTCAATGAGCAGTTCTTC. Drawing the rest from reference TRBV12-5 and TRBJ2-1, the complete variable domain is DARVTQTPRHKVTEMGQEVTMRCQPILGHNTVFWYRQTMMQGLELLAYFRNRAPLDDSGMPKDRFSAEMPDATLATLKIQPSEPRDSAVYFCASGLVNLNEQFFGPGTRLTVL.

The CDR3 nucleotides are TGTGCCACCAGTGATCCCTCGGACGGAGGAGAGCAGTACTTC. It translates to CATSDPSDGGEQYF. This chain connects TRBV24-1 to TRBJ2-7; weak D call: TRBD2 (5 bases). CDR3 length equals 14 residues. Germline V gene sequence: CDR1 KGHDR, CDR2 SFDVKD. V lost 3 bases and J lost 7, with 15 bases in between.

The V and J genes are TRBV6-5 and TRBJ1-3, with no clear D. Between the trimmed V and J ends, which lost 7 bases and 0 bases, there was a span of 10 bases. There are 14 residues in the CDR3. The V gene's germline CDR1 is MNHEY and CDR2 SVGAGI. CDR3 sequence (DNA): TGTGCCAGCAAATTGACGGGCTCTGGAAACACCATATATTTT. Translating it yields CASKLTGSGNTIYF.

This chain uses TRBV30 with TRBJ1-1; weak D call: TRBD1 (6 bases). This CDR3 spans 16 amino acids. Germline assignment: CDR1 GTSNPN and CDR2 SVGIG (reference sequence). The V end was cut by 2 bases, the J end by 0 bases, with 16 bases between. This CDR3 reads CAWSSFPTGVNTEAFF. The CDR3, as DNA: TGTGCCTGGAGTTCATTTCCGACAGGAGTGAACACTGAAGCTTTCTTT.

The CDR3 sequence is CASSRSGGNTGELFF. The CDR3 DNA sequence: TGTGCCAGCAGCCGTAGCGGGGGGAACACCGGGGAGCTGTTTTTT. The chain links TRBV7-2 to TRBJ2-2, with 9 nucleotides matching TRBD2. Germline trimming cut 5 bases from V and 1 base from J; bases unmatched to any gene: 2. The CDR3 is made up of 15 amino acids. Germline CDR1 SGHTA, CDR2 FQGNSA.

This clone came up once. V and J are TRBV4-3 and TRBJ1-4; D is ambiguous. CDR3 length: 16 amino acids. Germline V lookup: CDR1 LGHNA, CDR2 YSLEER. V was trimmed by 4 bases and J by 0 bases, leaving 12 bases between them. CDR3 sequence (DNA): TGCGCCAGCAGCCTATCCCGGGGATCAACTAATGAAAAACTGTTTTTT. Its protein is CASSLSRGSTNEKLFF.

V and J are TRBV2 and TRBJ1-5, with TRBD1 identical over 7 bases. V lost 11 bases and J lost 5; bases outside the gene matches: 12. The CDR3 contains 14 residues. CDR1 is SNHLY and CDR2 is FYNNEI in the germline V gene. CDR3 nucleotides: TGTGCCGGACGGAACAGGGGTGGAGATCAGCCCCAGCATTTT. This codes for CAGRNRGGDQPQHF.

The chain links TRBV9 to TRBJ2-1; a possible D gene is TRBD2 (6 bases). The CDR3 totals 16 residues. Per germline, CDR1 SGDLS and CDR2 YYNGEE. The ends were cut back, 0 bases at V and 0 bases at J, with 10 bases in the middle. As DNA, the CDR3 is TGTGCCAGCAGCGTAGTTGGAGGGAGCTCCTACAATGAGCAGTTCTTC. Translation gives CASSVVGGSSYNEQFF.

The chain combines TRBV19 with TRBJ2-1; 8 bases agree with TRBD1. From germline, CDR1 is LNHDA and CDR2 SQIVND (reference sequence). The V segment lost 7 bases and the J segment 1 base; nucleotides outside the gene matches: 9. The CDR3 consists of 16 residues. This CDR3 is CASNARGPVSYNEQFF. Here the CDR3 DNA reads TGTGCCAGTAACGCCAGGGGGCCGGTGTCCTACAATGAGCAGTTCTTC.

The chain couples TRBV5-4 to TRBJ2-7; 16 nucleotides match TRBD2. Trimming cost V 3 bases and J 2 bases; bases outside gene matches: 8. Per germline, CDR1 SGHNT and CDR2 YYREEE (reference sequence). CDR3 length: 18 residues. CDR3 DNA: TGTGCCAGCAGCTCCCCCGGGACTAGCGGGGGGGGTGCCTACGAGCAGTACTTC. This encodes CASSSPGTSGGGAYEQYF.

This chain joins TRBV7-8 and TRBJ1-2; 8 nucleotides align to TRBD1. Germline trimming cut 5 bases from V and 4 bases from J; bases unmatched to any gene: 3. Germline assignment: CDR1 SGHVS and CDR2 FQNEAQ. CDR3 size: 13 residues. The CDR3 region has the DNA TGTGCCAGCAGCCCAGGGGGCAGCTATGGCTACACCTTC. Its protein is CASSPGGSYGYTF. The full variable domain, in which reference TRBV7-8 and TRBJ1-2 provide the parts outside the CDR3, is GAGVSQSPRYKVAKRGQDVALRCDPISGHVSLFWYQQALGQGPEFLTYFQNEAQLDKSGLPSDRFFAERPEGSVSTLKIQRTQQEDSAVYLCASSPGGSYGYTFGSGTRLTVV.

V usage is TRBV5-1 and J usage is TRBJ1-1, with TRBD1 identical over 8 bases. There are 11 residues in the CDR3. Per the germline V gene, CDR1 is SGHRS and CDR2 is YFSETQ. Losses at the gene ends were 4 bases for V and 11 bases for J; bases not matched to a gene: 4. In nucleotides, the CDR3 is TGCGCCAGCAGCACGGACAGGGAGGCTTTCTTT. Translated: CASSTDREAFF.